These T cell receptor beta chains were read from a single sample in a study of T cell responses to AZD1222 COVID-19 vaccine. Generated by immunoSEQ multiplex PCR, the TCRdb table keeps only in-frame clones and is missing some. In the table there are 150,000 or so clones, roughly nine tenths of which are singletons. The starting material was peripheral blood, obtained on day 0 of AZD1222 vaccination. These receptors all stem from an adult in good health. CDR3s include the opening cysteine and the closing phenylalanine or tryptophan. A D gene is named only where the DNA matches it firmly. Rows give clone size only sometimes, using once, few, many, or a class for an expanded clone.

j_call: TRBJ1-5; v_call: TRBV7-8; d_call: NA; clone_size: NA; cdr3_length: 14; cdr3_nt: TGTGCCAGCAGCTTAGTGAGTAGCAATCAGCCCCAGCATTTT; cdr3_aa: CASSLVSSNQPQHF
j_call: TRBJ1-2; v_call: TRBV4-2; d_call: TRBD1; clone_size: NA; cdr3_length: 15; cdr3_nt: TGTGCCAGCAGCCAGTCAGGACAGGGGGCTCTCGGCTACACCTTC; cdr3_aa: CASSQSGQGALGYTF
j_call: TRBJ2-6; v_call: TRBV19; d_call: NA; clone_size: NA; cdr3_length: 16; cdr3_nt: TGTGCCAGTAGTTTGGGACACGGCTCTGGGGCCAACGTCCTGACTTTC; cdr3_aa: CASSLGHGSGANVLTF
j_call: TRBJ1-2; v_call: TRBV6-1; d_call: NA; clone_size: NA; cdr3_length: 12; cdr3_nt: TGTGCCAGCACTGAAGGGAACTATGGCTACACCTTC; cdr3_aa: CASTEGNYGYTF
j_call: TRBJ2-5; v_call: TRBV7-6; d_call: NA; clone_size: NA; cdr3_length: 15; cdr3_nt: TGTGCCAGCAGCTTTAAGGACTGGACGGAGGAGACCCAGTACTTC; cdr3_aa: CASSFKDWTEETQYF
j_call: TRBJ2-2; v_call: TRBV5-1; d_call: TRBD2; clone_size: NA; cdr3_length: 17; cdr3_nt: TGCGCCAGCAGCTTGTCCGATCCTAGCGGGAGTTCCGGGGAGCTGTTTTTT; cdr3_aa: CASSLSDPSGSSGELFF
j_call: TRBJ1-2; v_call: TRBV2; d_call: NA; clone_size: NA; cdr3_length: 13; cdr3_nt: TGTGCCAGCAGTGAGGGAGCGGACTATGGCTACACCTTC; cdr3_aa: CASSEGADYGYTF
j_call: TRBJ2-2; v_call: TRBV6-2/TRBV6-3; d_call: NA; clone_size: few; cdr3_length: 15; cdr3_nt: TGTGCCAGCAGTTACGTACTTACGAACACCGGGGAGCTGTTTTTT; cdr3_aa: CASSYVLTNTGELFF
j_call: TRBJ1-2; v_call: TRBV7-3; d_call: TRBD1; clone_size: NA; cdr3_length: 14; cdr3_nt: TGTGCCAGCAGCCCCTCGGGACAGAACTATGGCTACACCTTC; cdr3_aa: CASSPSGQNYGYTF
j_call: TRBJ1-2; v_call: TRBV29-1; d_call: TRBD1; clone_size: once; cdr3_length: 12; cdr3_nt: TGCAGCCTCCCGGAACAGGGGAATGGCTACACCTTC; cdr3_aa: CSLPEQGNGYTF
j_call: TRBJ1-1; v_call: TRBV7-8; d_call: NA; clone_size: NA; cdr3_length: 13; cdr3_nt: TGTGCCAGCAGCTTACAGGGTTTCACTGAAGCTTTCTTT; cdr3_aa: CASSLQGFTEAFF
j_call: TRBJ2-1; v_call: TRBV4-1; d_call: TRBD2; clone_size: NA; cdr3_length: 17; cdr3_nt: TGCGCCAGCAGCCCGTGGACTAGCGGGAGTGCGTCGGGTGAGCAGTTCTTC; cdr3_aa: CASSPWTSGSASGEQFF
j_call: TRBJ1-1; v_call: TRBV19; d_call: TRBD1; clone_size: NA; cdr3_length: 15; cdr3_nt: TGTGCCAGTAGTCCCCGACAGGGGATGAACACTGAAGCTTTCTTT; cdr3_aa: CASSPRQGMNTEAFF
j_call: TRBJ2-7; v_call: TRBV28; d_call: NA; clone_size: once; cdr3_length: 14; cdr3_nt: TGTGCCAGCAGTTTACTTACAGGAGCGTCCGAGCAGTACTTC; cdr3_aa: CASSLLTGASEQYF
j_call: TRBJ2-1; v_call: TRBV15; d_call: NA; clone_size: NA; cdr3_length: 13; cdr3_nt: TGTGCCACCAGCAGAGCCAGGGTTTGGGAGCAGTTCTTC; cdr3_aa: CATSRARVWEQFF
j_call: TRBJ1-1; v_call: TRBV24-1; d_call: NA; clone_size: few; cdr3_length: 15; cdr3_nt: TGTGCCACCAGTGATTCACGGGGCAAGAACACTGAAGCTTTCTTT; cdr3_aa: CATSDSRGKNTEAFF
j_call: TRBJ2-5; v_call: TRBV7-9; d_call: NA; clone_size: NA; cdr3_length: 14; cdr3_nt: TGTGCCAGCAGCCGCCGGGAAGTTCAAGAGACCCAGTACTTC; cdr3_aa: CASSRREVQETQYF
j_call: TRBJ1-5; v_call: TRBV4-1; d_call: TRBD1; clone_size: few; cdr3_length: 16; cdr3_nt: TGCGCCAGCAGCCAAGATCGGGAACAGGGGGATCAGCCCCAGCATTTT; cdr3_aa: CASSQDREQGDQPQHF
j_call: TRBJ1-1; v_call: TRBV5-4; d_call: NA; clone_size: NA; cdr3_length: 14; cdr3_nt: TGTGCCAGCAGCCTGTTCCAGGTGAACACTGAAGCTTTCTTT; cdr3_aa: CASSLFQVNTEAFF
j_call: TRBJ2-3; v_call: TRBV5-4; d_call: TRBD2; clone_size: NA; cdr3_length: 16; cdr3_nt: TGTGCCAGCAGCCCGGGACTAGCGGGGGGGGAAAATACGCAGTATTTT; cdr3_aa: CASSPGLAGGENTQYF
j_call: TRBJ2-7; v_call: TRBV7-2; d_call: NA; clone_size: once; cdr3_length: 14; cdr3_nt: TGTGCCAGCAGCCCAAACAGGGATTTGGGCGAGCAGTACTTC; cdr3_aa: CASSPNRDLGEQYF
j_call: TRBJ1-6; v_call: TRBV11-2; d_call: NA; clone_size: NA; cdr3_length: 15; cdr3_nt: TGTGCCAGCAGCCCGAGGGACCGAAGCGTTACACCCCTCCACTTT; cdr3_aa: CASSPRDRSVTPLHF
j_call: TRBJ2-3; v_call: TRBV11-1; d_call: NA; clone_size: once; cdr3_length: 14; cdr3_nt: TGTGCCAGCCAGTGGTGGAGTAGCACAGATACGCAGTATTTT; cdr3_aa: CASQWWSSTDTQYF
j_call: TRBJ2-7; v_call: TRBV27; d_call: NA; clone_size: few; cdr3_length: 12; cdr3_nt: TGTGCCAGCAGTGGATCGAAATACGAGCAGTACTTC; cdr3_aa: CASSGSKYEQYF
j_call: TRBJ2-2; v_call: TRBV9; d_call: TRBD1; clone_size: NA; cdr3_length: 15; cdr3_nt: TGTGCCAGCAGCGTAGGAGGGGGCCACACCGGGGAGCTGTTTTTT; cdr3_aa: CASSVGGGHTGELFF
j_call: TRBJ2-2; v_call: TRBV5-8; d_call: NA; clone_size: NA; cdr3_length: 15; cdr3_nt: TGTGCCAGCAGCTTCTGGGGAAGAAACACCGGGGAGCTGTTTTTT; cdr3_aa: CASSFWGRNTGELFF
j_call: TRBJ1-6; v_call: TRBV2; d_call: NA; clone_size: NA; cdr3_length: 12; cdr3_nt: TGTGCCAGCGGCCGCAGAGGCTCACCCCTCCACTTT; cdr3_aa: CASGRRGSPLHF
j_call: TRBJ2-1; v_call: TRBV7-3; d_call: TRBD2; clone_size: NA; cdr3_length: 16; cdr3_nt: TGTGCCAGCAGCTTAACGGGGACTAGCGGCTACAATGAGCAGTTCTTC; cdr3_aa: CASSLTGTSGYNEQFF
j_call: TRBJ2-3; v_call: TRBV21-1; d_call: NA; clone_size: NA; cdr3_length: 17; cdr3_nt: TGTGCCAGCAGCAAAGCCCCCCGGGCCTCGGGCACAGATACGCAGTATTTT; cdr3_aa: CASSKAPRASGTDTQYF
j_call: TRBJ1-1; v_call: TRBV9; d_call: TRBD1; clone_size: NA; cdr3_length: 13; cdr3_nt: TGTGCCAGCAGAGGAACAGGGGGGACTGAAGCTTTCTTT; cdr3_aa: CASRGTGGTEAFF
j_call: TRBJ2-1; v_call: TRBV4-3; d_call: NA; clone_size: NA; cdr3_length: 15; cdr3_nt: TGCGCCAGCAGCCAAGGATTTAGCTCCTACAATGAGCAGTTCTTC; cdr3_aa: CASSQGFSSYNEQFF
j_call: TRBJ2-7; v_call: TRBV5-1; d_call: NA; clone_size: NA; cdr3_length: 14; cdr3_nt: TGCGCCAGCAGCTTCAGGGATCCCCCCTACGAGCAGTACTTC; cdr3_aa: CASSFRDPPYEQYF
j_call: TRBJ1-5; v_call: TRBV9; d_call: NA; clone_size: NA; cdr3_length: 15; cdr3_nt: TGTGCCAGCAGCGTAGGAGGGAATAGCAATCAGCCCCAGCATTTT; cdr3_aa: CASSVGGNSNQPQHF
j_call: TRBJ1-1; v_call: TRBV5-1; d_call: TRBD1; clone_size: NA; cdr3_length: 14; cdr3_nt: TGCGCCAGCAGCTTGACAGGGGCCGGCACTGAAGCTTTCTTT; cdr3_aa: CASSLTGAGTEAFF
j_call: TRBJ2-1; v_call: TRBV7-7; d_call: NA; clone_size: NA; cdr3_length: 13; cdr3_nt: TGTGCTAGCAGCTTTTCCGGGAGACGAGAGCAGTTCTTC; cdr3_aa: CASSFSGRREQFF
j_call: TRBJ2-1; v_call: TRBV6-4; d_call: NA; clone_size: few; cdr3_length: 18; cdr3_nt: TGTGCCAGCAGTGACTCCATTACGACAGGATTCTCCTACAATGAGCAGTTCTTC; cdr3_aa: CASSDSITTGFSYNEQFF
j_call: TRBJ1-6; v_call: TRBV15; d_call: TRBD1; clone_size: NA; cdr3_length: 15; cdr3_nt: TGTGCCACCAGCACAAATCCGGGACAGAGTTCACCCCTCCACTTT; cdr3_aa: CATSTNPGQSSPLHF
j_call: TRBJ2-3; v_call: TRBV7-6; d_call: TRBD2; clone_size: NA; cdr3_length: 17; cdr3_nt: TGTGCCAGCAGCTTAAGCCCGATTAGCGGGGGCACAGATACGCAGTATTTT; cdr3_aa: CASSLSPISGGTDTQYF
j_call: TRBJ1-5; v_call: TRBV29-1; d_call: NA; clone_size: NA; cdr3_length: 13; cdr3_nt: TGCAGCGTTGGGGAGCTTACGGGTCAGCCCCAGCATTTT; cdr3_aa: CSVGELTGQPQHF
j_call: TRBJ2-5; v_call: TRBV6-5; d_call: NA; clone_size: once; cdr3_length: 14; cdr3_nt: TGTGCCAGCAGTTACTCGACAGGGAGGGAGACCCAGTACTTC; cdr3_aa: CASSYSTGRETQYF
j_call: TRBJ1-2; v_call: TRBV3-1/TRBV3-2; d_call: NA; clone_size: NA; cdr3_length: 11; cdr3_nt: TGTGCCAGCAGCCACCTAGAGGGCTACACCTTC; cdr3_aa: CASSHLEGYTF
j_call: TRBJ1-3; v_call: TRBV30; d_call: NA; clone_size: NA; cdr3_length: 15; cdr3_nt: TGTGCCTGGAGTCGGAAAGAGGGCTCTGGAAACACCATATATTTT; cdr3_aa: CAWSRKEGSGNTIYF
j_call: TRBJ1-4; v_call: TRBV5-1; d_call: NA; clone_size: NA; cdr3_length: 16; cdr3_nt: TGCGCCAGCAGCTTGGATAGGGCCTCAACTAATGAAAAACTGTTTTTT; cdr3_aa: CASSLDRASTNEKLFF
j_call: TRBJ1-1; v_call: TRBV19; d_call: NA; clone_size: NA; cdr3_length: 16; cdr3_nt: TGTGCCAGTAGTGTCGGTCGACGACAGATGAACACTGAAGCTTTCTTT; cdr3_aa: CASSVGRRQMNTEAFF
j_call: TRBJ2-4; v_call: TRBV6-5; d_call: NA; clone_size: NA; cdr3_length: 14; cdr3_nt: TGTGCCAGCAGTTACCGACCAACCAAAAACATTCAGTACTTC; cdr3_aa: CASSYRPTKNIQYF
j_call: TRBJ1-2; v_call: TRBV27; d_call: NA; clone_size: NA; cdr3_length: 16; cdr3_nt: TGTGCCAGCAGTTTATATCCCGGGGGGCTGGGCTATGGCTACACCTTC; cdr3_aa: CASSLYPGGLGYGYTF
j_call: TRBJ1-5; v_call: TRBV19; d_call: NA; clone_size: NA; cdr3_length: 16; cdr3_nt: TGTGCCAGTAGTATTTTGCCGGGGCCGTCCGCCCAGCCCCAGCATTTT; cdr3_aa: CASSILPGPSAQPQHF
j_call: TRBJ2-1; v_call: TRBV25-1; d_call: NA; clone_size: NA; cdr3_length: 13; cdr3_nt: TGTGCCAGCACTTTAGGGGGACACAATGAGCAGTTCTTC; cdr3_aa: CASTLGGHNEQFF